Described below is a single T cell receptor (beta chain) sequence and its context. Its specific antigen is unknown. An end of the junction differs from the germline gene, which may be a read error. The treatment or condition tag for this specimen amounts to: in vitro stimulation with specific CMV peptide epitopes to enrich CMV-specific T cells. The cysteine opens and the phenylalanine closes a CDR3 of 14 amino acids. The only DNA kept is the CDR3, 42 bases in frame from the first base. The data derive from a study of T cell repertoires in cytomegalovirus infection (dated 2019 in TCRdb). General notes on the study: Alongside well-studied HLA-B-restricted epitopes, the peptide stimulations were aimed at recently identified HLA-C-restricted CMV epitopes, whose presentation resists viral immunomodulation. Donor HLA type was relevant to the analysis, because carriage of CMV infection together with the matching HLA type was indicated by public TCR beta signatures. Study-level results and caveats: Cumulative frequency of public TCR beta family members discriminated carriers of CMV infection plus the relevant HLA type in this cohort and an independent approximately 350-donor cohort. The ex vivo response was dominated by HLA-C-restricted CMV-specific TCR beta clonotypes, and the single most frequent clonotype in two of eight donors was supplied by these HLA-C-restricted clonotypes.

The run used an Illumina HiSeq 1500. TCRdb reworked the public reads: Q25 trimming with fastp, MiXCR clone assembly, productive beta chains retained. Each record represents a unique CDR3 protein, reported with the most common genes and DNA among its rows. The sample contains 570,000 or so distinct CDR3 sequences, 40% of them found a single time. Together, the top ten hold around 48% of the sample. The chain was built from TRBV12-3 or TRBV12-4 and TRBJ1-5, with no confidently assigned D gene. The receptor comes from a human donor in good health (CMV status not recorded). Some clones in this sample may be carry-over from other donors' samples. Here the sequenced sample was cultured PBMCs, taken from culture after CMV antigen stimulation. The encoded CDR3 is CASTLGRRNQPQHF. DNA sequence: TGTGCCAGCACTTTAGGACGCCGCAATCAGCCCCAGCATTTT.